Included here is one T cell receptor (beta chain) sequence, with context. Original handling: By means of reference gene primer amplification, nucleated cell counts were estimated. Clones were sequenced by immunoSEQ multiplex PCR, and TCRdb holds only the in-frame ones, with some missing. For V, J and clone size, that table is used; D and trimming come from the DNA. The sample has about 120,000 clones, around four fifths seen once. This sample stems from a study of blood T cell repertoires in COVID-19. Across the study: In each case, the material was cDNA or gDNA derived from T cells, B-cell-depleted T cells, or PBMCs.

The CDR3 consists of 22 residues. After removal of 0 bases from V and 0 bases from J, the junction contained 14 bases not matched to a gene. Looked up from germline, CDR1 is LGHNA and CDR2 is YSLEER. Sample: peripheral blood. The chain is built from TRBV4-3 and TRBJ1-6; 10 positions match TRBD1. The receptor's source is a man aged 25-45 years with acute or convalescent COVID-19. In DNA, the CDR3 is TGCGCCAGCAGCCAAGAAGGAGGGGACAGGGGAGCCCCAAGCTCCTATAATTCACCCCTCCACTTT. Translating it yields CASSQEGGDRGAPSSYNSPLHF.